This T cell receptor beta chain was retrieved from a study of blood T cell repertoires in COVID-19. Germline CDR1 MDHEN, CDR2 SYDVKM. Trimming took off 3 bases at V and 4 bases at J, with 20 bases between the two ends. CDR3 length: 17 amino acids. Source study methods: Quantification of nucleated cells was approximated via reference gene primer amplification. Here immunoSEQ multiplex PCR was the method, and the copy in TCRdb shows in-frame clones only, minus some. That table gives V, J and clone size, and the DNA gave D and trimming. The sample yields about 200,000 clones, 75% to 90% seen once. Sequences were obtained from peripheral blood. The TCR was taken from a man in his forties with acute or convalescent COVID-19. The chain carries TRBV28 and TRBJ2-3; D is perhaps TRBD2 (5 bases). DNA for the CDR3: TGTGCCAGCAGTTTGTACGGGAATCAACTCCACCCAGATACGCAGTATTTT. This encodes CASSLYGNQLHPDTQYF. Combining the CDR3 with reference TRBV28 and TRBJ2-3 gives the whole variable domain DVKVTQSSRYLVKRTGEKVFLECVQDMDHENMFWYRQDPGLGLRLIYFSYDVKMKEKGDIPEGYSVSREKKERFSLILESASTNQTSMYLCASSLYGNQLHPDTQYFGPGTRLTVL.